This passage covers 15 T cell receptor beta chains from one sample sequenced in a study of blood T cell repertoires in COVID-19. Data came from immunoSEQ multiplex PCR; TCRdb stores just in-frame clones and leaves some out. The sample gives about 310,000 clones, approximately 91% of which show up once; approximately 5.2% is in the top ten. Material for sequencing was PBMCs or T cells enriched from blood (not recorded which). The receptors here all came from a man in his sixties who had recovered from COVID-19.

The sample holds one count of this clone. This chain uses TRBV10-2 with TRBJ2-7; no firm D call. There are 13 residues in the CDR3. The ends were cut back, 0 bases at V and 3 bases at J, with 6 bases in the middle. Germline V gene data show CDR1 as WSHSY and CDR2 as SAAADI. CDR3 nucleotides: TGCGCCAGCAGTGAGTCCTACTTCTACGAGCAGTACTTC. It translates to CASSESYFYEQYF.

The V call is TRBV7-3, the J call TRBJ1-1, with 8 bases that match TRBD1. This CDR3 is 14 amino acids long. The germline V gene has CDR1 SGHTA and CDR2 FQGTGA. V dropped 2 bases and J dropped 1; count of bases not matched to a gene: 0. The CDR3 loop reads CASSLDRGNTEAFF. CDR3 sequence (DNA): TGTGCCAGCAGCTTAGACAGGGGGAACACTGAAGCTTTCTTT. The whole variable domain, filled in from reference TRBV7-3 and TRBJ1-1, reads GAGVSQTPSNKVTEKGKYVELRCDPISGHTALYWYRQSLGQGPEFLIYFQGTGAADDSGLPNDRFFAVRPEGSVSTLKIQRTERGDSAVYLCASSLDRGNTEAFFGQGTRLTVV.

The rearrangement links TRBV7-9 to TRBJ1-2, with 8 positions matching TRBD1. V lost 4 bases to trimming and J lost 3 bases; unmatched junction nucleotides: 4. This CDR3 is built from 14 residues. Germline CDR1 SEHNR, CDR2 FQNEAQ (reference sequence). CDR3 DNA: TGTGCCAGCAGCTCGACAGGGGTGGACTATGGCTACACCTTC. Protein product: CASSSTGVDYGYTF.

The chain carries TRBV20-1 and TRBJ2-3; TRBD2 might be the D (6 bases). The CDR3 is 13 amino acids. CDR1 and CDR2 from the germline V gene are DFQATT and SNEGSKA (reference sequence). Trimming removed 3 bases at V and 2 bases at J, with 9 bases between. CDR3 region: CSASWGLTDTQYF. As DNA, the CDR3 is TGCAGTGCTAGTTGGGGACTCACAGATACGCAGTATTTT.

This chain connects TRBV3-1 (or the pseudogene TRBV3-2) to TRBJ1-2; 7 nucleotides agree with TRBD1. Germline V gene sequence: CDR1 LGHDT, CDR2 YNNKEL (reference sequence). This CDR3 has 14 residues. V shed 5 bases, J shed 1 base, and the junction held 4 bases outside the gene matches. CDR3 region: CASSWDSYNYGYTF. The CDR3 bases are TGTGCCAGCAGCTGGGACAGTTATAACTATGGCTACACCTTC.

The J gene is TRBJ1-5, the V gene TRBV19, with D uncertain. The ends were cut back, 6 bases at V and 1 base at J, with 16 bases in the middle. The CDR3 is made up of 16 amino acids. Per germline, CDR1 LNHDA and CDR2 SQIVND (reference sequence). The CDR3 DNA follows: TGTGCCAGTAGGACCCCGGGAGATCTAAGCAATCAGCCCCAGCATTTT. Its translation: CASRTPGDLSNQPQHF. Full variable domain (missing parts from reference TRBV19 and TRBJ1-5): DGGITQSPKYLFRKEGQNVTLSCEQNLNHDAMYWYRQDPGQGLRLIYYSQIVNDFQKGDIAEGYSVSREKKESFPLTVTSAQKNPTAFYLCASRTPGDLSNQPQHFGDGTRLSIL.

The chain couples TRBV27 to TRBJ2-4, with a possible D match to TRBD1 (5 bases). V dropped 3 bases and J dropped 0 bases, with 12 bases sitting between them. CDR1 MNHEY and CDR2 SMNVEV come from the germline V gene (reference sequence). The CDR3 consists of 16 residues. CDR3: CASSLYGQIAKNIQYF. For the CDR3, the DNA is TGTGCCAGCAGTTTGTACGGACAAATAGCCAAAAACATTCAGTACTTC.

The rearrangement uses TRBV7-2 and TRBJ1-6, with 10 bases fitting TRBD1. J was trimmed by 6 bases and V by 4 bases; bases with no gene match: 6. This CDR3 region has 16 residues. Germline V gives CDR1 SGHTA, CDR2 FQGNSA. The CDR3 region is CASSSYRDRGNSPLHF. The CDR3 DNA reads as TGTGCCAGCAGCTCGTATCGGGACAGGGGTAATTCACCCCTCCACTTT. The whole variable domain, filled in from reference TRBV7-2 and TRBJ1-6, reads GAGVSQSPSNKVTEKGKDVELRCDPISGHTALYWYRQSLGQGLEFLIYFQGNSAPDKSGLPSDRFSAERTGGSVSTLTIQRTQQEDSAVYLCASSSYRDRGNSPLHFGNGTRLTVT.

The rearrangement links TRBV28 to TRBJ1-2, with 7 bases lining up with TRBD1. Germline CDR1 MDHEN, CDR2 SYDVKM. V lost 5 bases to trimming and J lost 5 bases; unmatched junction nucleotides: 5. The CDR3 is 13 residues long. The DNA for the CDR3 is TGTGCCAGCAGTCTCGACAGGGAATATGGCTACACCTTC. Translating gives CASSLDREYGYTF.

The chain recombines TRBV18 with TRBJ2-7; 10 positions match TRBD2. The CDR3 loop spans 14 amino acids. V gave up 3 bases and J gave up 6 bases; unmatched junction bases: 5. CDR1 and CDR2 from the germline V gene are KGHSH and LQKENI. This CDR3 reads CASSPGLAGVEQYF. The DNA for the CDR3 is TGTGCCAGCTCACCTGGGCTAGCGGGAGTCGAGCAGTACTTC.

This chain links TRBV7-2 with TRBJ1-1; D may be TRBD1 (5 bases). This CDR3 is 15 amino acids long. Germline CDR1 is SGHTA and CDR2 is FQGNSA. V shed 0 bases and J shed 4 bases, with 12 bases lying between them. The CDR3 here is CASSLAGLGGTEAFF. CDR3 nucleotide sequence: TGTGCCAGCAGCTTAGCGGGACTCGGTGGCACTGAAGCTTTCTTT.

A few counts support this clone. The CDR3, as DNA: TGTGCCAGCAGTTCCGAGGACAGGGTGGATGAGCAGTTCTTC. Translated: CASSSEDRVDEQFF. The gene calls are TRBV6-2 or TRBV6-3 and TRBJ2-1, with TRBD1 matching over 8 bases. This CDR3 has 14 residues. The germline gives CDR1 MNHEY, CDR2 SVGEGT. V was pared by 4 bases and J by 8 bases, with 7 bases of the junction left unmatched.

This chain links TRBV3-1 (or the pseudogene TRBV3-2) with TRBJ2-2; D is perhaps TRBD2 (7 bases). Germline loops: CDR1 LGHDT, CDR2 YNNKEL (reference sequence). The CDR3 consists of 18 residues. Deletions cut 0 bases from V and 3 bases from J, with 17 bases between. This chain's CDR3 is CASSQEGSSGTYTGELFF. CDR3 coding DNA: TGTGCCAGCAGCCAAGAGGGCAGCAGCGGGACATACACCGGGGAGCTGTTTTTT.

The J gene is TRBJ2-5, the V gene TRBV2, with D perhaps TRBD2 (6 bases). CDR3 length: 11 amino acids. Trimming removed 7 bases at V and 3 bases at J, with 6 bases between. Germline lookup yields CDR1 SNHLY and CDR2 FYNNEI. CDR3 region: CASKREETQYF. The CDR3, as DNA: TGTGCCAGCAAGCGGGAAGAGACCCAGTACTTC.

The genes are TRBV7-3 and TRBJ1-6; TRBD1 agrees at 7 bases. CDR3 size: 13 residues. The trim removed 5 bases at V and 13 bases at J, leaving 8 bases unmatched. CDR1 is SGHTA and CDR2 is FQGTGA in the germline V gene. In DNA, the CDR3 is TGTGCCAGCAGCCTAGGCCAGGGGGACCCCCTCCACTTT. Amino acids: CASSLGQGDPLHF.